The sequence of this TCR beta chain was determined in a study of a mutant IDH1 vaccine in newly diagnosed glioma. Study information: At week 35 came visit V12, and visit V13 followed at week 47. Whole-study results and caveats: Patients mounted vaccine-induced immune responses in about 92% of cases.

The time point here: week 35, safety follow-up. Mutant IDH1 20-mer peptide, at 300 ug, made up each vaccine dose, with topical imiquimod. The table came from immunoSEQ multiplex PCR; TCRdb's copy has only in-frame clones and leaves some out. The sample includes 43,000 or so clones, around 92% seen only once; the top ten take less than 2.5%. Of note for this clone: Its target is not known.

In germline, CDR1 is SGHRS, CDR2 YFSETQ. Trimming took off 4 bases at V and 7 bases at J, with 20 bases between the two ends. The length of the CDR3 is 16 residues. The sample here was PBMCs, taken from a glioma patient whose treatment included an IDH1 peptide vaccine. The chain carries TRBV5-1 and TRBJ1-4, with D tentatively TRBD1 (5 bases). The receptor was derived from a man between 45 and 60 years old with glioma. The DNA of the CDR3 is TGCGCCAGCAGCCCAACAAGGGGCAGGCGTGGTGAAAAACTGTTTTTT. Its protein product is CASSPTRGRRGEKLFF.